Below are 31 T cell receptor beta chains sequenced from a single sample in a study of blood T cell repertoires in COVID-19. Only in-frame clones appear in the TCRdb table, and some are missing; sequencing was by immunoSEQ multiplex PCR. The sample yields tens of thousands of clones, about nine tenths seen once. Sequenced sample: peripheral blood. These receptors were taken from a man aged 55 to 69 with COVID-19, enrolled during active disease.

CDR3 sequence: CASSRQGADEKLFF. The CDR3 nucleotides read TGCGCCAGCAGCCGCCAAGGGGCGGATGAAAAACTGTTTTTT. The chain carries TRBV5-1 and TRBJ1-4, with D perhaps TRBD1 (5 bases). V was pared by 4 bases and J by 6 bases, with 13 bases between. The CDR3 extends over 14 amino acids. Germline CDR1 reads SGHRS; CDR2 reads YFSETQ.

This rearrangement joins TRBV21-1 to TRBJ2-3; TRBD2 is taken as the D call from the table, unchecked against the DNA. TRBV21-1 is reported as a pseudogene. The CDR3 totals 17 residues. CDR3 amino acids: CASSTFKGRGSTDTQYF. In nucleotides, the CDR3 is TGTGCCAGCAGCACTTTCAAAGGGCGGGGGAGCACAGATACGCAGTATTTT.

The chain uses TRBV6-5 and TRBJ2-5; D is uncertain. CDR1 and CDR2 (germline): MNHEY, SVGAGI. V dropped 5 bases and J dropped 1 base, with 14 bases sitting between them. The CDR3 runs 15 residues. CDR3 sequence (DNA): TGTGCCAGCAGTCAATATGGCCTTACCCAAGAGACCCAGTACTTC. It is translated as CASSQYGLTQETQYF.

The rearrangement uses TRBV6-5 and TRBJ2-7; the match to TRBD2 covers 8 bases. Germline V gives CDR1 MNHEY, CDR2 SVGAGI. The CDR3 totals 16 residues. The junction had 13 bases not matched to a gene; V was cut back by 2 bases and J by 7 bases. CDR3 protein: CASSYLREATGSEQYF. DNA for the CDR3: TGTGCCAGCAGTTACCTGCGGGAGGCCACCGGATCGGAGCAGTACTTC.

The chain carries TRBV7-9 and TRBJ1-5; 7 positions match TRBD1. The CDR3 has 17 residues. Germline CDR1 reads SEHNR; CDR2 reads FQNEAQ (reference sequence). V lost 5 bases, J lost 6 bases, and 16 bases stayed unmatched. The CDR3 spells CASSLNRGRLLGQPQHF. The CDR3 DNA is TGTGCCAGCAGCCTGAACAGGGGTAGGCTGTTGGGTCAGCCCCAGCATTTT.

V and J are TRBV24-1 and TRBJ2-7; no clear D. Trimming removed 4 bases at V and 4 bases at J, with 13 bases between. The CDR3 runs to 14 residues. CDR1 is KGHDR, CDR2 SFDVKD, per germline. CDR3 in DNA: TGTGCCACCAGTGACCCCAGTATTTCTTACGAGCAGTACTTC. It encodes CATSDPSISYEQYF.

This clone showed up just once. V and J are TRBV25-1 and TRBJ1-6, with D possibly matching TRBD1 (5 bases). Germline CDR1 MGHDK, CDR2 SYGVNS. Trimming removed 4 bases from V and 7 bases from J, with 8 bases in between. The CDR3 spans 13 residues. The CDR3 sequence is CASSGQGNSPLHF. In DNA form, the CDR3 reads TGTGCCAGCAGTGGTCAGGGAAATTCACCCCTCCACTTT. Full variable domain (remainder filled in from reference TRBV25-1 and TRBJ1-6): EADIYQTPRYLVIGTGKKITLECSQTMGHDKMYWYQQDPGMELHLIHYSYGVNSTEKGDLSSESTVSRIRTEHFPLTLESARPSHTSQYLCASSGQGNSPLHFGNGTRLTVT.

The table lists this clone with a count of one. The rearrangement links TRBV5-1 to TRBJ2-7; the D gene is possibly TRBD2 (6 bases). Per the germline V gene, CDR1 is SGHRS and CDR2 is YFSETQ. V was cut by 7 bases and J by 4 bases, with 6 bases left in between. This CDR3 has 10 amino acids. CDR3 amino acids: CASGLYEQYF. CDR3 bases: TGCGCCAGCGGACTATACGAGCAGTACTTC.

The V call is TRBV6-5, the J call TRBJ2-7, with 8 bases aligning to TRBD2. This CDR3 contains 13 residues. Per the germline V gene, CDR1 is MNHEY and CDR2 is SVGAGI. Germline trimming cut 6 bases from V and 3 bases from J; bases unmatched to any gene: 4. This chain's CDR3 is CASSRSGIYEQYF. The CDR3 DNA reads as TGTGCCAGCAGCCGTAGCGGGATCTACGAGCAGTACTTC.

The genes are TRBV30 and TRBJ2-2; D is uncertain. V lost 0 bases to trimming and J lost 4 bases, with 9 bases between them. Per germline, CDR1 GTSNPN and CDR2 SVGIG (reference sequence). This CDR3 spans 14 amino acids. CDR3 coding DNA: TGTGCCTGGAGTGTACCTGACATCACCGGGGAGCTGTTTTTT. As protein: CAWSVPDITGELFF.

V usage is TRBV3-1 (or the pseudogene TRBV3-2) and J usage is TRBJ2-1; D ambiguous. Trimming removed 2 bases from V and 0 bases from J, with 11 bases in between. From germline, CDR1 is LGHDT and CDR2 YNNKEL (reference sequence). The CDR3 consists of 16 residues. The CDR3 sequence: CASSQLDSSSYNEQFF. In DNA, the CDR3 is TGTGCCAGCAGCCAACTCGATTCCAGCTCCTACAATGAGCAGTTCTTC.

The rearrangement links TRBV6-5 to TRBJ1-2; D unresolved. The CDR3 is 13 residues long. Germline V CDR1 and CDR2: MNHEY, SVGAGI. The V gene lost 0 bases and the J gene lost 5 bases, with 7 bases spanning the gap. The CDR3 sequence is CASSYSPVYGYTF. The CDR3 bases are TGTGCCAGCAGTTACTCTCCAGTTTATGGCTACACCTTC.

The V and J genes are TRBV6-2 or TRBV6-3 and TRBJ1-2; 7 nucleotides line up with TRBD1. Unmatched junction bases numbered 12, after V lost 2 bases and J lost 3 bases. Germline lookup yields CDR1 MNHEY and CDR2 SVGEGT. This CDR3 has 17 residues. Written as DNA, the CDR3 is TGTGCCAGCAGTTACCCCTCCACAGGGGTAGAGGACTATGGCTACACCTTC. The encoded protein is CASSYPSTGVEDYGYTF.

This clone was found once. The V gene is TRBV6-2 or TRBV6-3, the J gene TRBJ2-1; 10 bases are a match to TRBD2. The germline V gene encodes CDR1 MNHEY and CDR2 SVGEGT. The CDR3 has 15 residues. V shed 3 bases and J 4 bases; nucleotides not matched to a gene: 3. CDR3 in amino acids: CASSYRTSGYNEQFF. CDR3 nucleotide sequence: TGTGCCAGCAGTTATAGGACTAGCGGTTACAATGAGCAGTTCTTC.

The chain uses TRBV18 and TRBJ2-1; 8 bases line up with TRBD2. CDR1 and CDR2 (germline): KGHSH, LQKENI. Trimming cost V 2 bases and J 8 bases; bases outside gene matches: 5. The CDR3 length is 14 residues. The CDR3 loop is CASSPSAGVDEQFF. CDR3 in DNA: TGTGCCAGCTCACCATCAGCGGGGGTCGATGAGCAGTTCTTC. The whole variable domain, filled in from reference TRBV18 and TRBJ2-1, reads NAGVMQNPRHLVRRRGQEARLRCSPMKGHSHVYWYRQLPEEGLKFMVYLQKENIIDESGMPKERFSAEFPKEGPSILRIQQVVRGDSAAYFCASSPSAGVDEQFFGPGTRLTVL.

CDR3 in amino acids: CASSQAGLAGSEGTDTQYF. In DNA, the CDR3 is TGCGCCAGCAGCCAGGCGGGACTAGCGGGATCCGAGGGGACAGATACGCAGTATTTT. The chain uses TRBV4-1 and TRBJ2-3; 13 nucleotides match TRBD2. CDR3 length equals 19 residues. The V segment lost 3 bases and the J segment 3 bases; nucleotides outside the gene matches: 12. Looked up from germline, CDR1 is MGHRA and CDR2 is YSYEKL.

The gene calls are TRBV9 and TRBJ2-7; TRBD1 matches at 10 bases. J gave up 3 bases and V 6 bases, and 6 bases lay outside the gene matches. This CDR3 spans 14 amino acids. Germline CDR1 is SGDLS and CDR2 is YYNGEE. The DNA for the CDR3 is TGTGCCAGCACTCCGGGACAGGGGTTCTACGAGCAGTACTTC. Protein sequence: CASTPGQGFYEQYF.

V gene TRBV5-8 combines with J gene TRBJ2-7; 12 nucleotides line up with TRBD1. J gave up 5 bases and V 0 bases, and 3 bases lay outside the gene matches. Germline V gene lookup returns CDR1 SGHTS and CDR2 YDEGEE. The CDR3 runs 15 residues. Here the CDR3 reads CASSLVGDRGHEQYF. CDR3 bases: TGTGCCAGCAGCTTGGTTGGGGACAGGGGGCACGAGCAGTACTTC.

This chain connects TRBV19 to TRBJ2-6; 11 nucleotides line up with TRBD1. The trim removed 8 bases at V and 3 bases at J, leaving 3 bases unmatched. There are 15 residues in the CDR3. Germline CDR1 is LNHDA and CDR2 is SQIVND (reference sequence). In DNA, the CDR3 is TGTGCCAGTGGACAGGGGGCAGGTGGGGCCAACGTCCTGACTTTC. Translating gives CASGQGAGGANVLTF.

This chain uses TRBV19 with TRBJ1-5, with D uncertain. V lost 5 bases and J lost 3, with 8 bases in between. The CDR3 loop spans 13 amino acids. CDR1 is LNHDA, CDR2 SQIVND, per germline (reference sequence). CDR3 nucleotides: TGTGCCAGTAGTCTTGACTCCAATCAGCCCCAGCATTTT. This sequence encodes CASSLDSNQPQHF.

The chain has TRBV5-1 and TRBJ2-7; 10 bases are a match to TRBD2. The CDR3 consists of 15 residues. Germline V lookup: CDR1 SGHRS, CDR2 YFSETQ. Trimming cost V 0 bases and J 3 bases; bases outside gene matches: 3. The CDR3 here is CASSLELAGHYEQYF. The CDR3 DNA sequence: TGCGCCAGCAGCTTGGAACTAGCGGGACACTACGAGCAGTACTTC. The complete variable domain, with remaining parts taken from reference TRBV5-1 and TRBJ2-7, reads KAGVTQTPRYLIKTRGQQVTLSCSPISGHRSVSWYQQTPGQGLQFLFEYFSETQRNKGNFPGRFSGRQFSNSRSEMNVSTLELGDSALYLCASSLELAGHYEQYFGPGTRLTVT.

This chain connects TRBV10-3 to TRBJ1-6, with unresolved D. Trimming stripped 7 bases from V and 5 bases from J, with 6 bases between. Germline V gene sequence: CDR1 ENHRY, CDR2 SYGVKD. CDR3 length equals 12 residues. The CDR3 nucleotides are TGTGCCATCAAGGGAGATAATTCACCCCTCCACTTT. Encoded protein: CAIKGDNSPLHF.

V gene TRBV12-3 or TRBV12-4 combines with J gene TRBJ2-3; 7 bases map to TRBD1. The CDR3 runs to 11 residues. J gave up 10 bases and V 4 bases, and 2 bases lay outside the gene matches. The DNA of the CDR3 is TGTGCCAGCAGTTCACAGGGGCCGCAGTATTTT. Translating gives CASSSQGPQYF.

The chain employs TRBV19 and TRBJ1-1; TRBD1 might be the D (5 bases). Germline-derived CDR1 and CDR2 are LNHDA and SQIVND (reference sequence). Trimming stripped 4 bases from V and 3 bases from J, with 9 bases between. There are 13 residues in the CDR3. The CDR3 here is CASSTGHDTEAFF. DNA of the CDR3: TGTGCCAGTAGTACCGGACATGACACTGAAGCTTTCTTT.

CDR3 sequence (DNA): TGCGCCAGCAGTGATTACAGGGGGCCAACTTTCAATGAGCAGTTCTTC. Amino acids: CASSDYRGPTFNEQFF. The chain has TRBV10-2 and TRBJ2-1; 9 positions agree with TRBD1. The CDR3 loop spans 16 amino acids. The V gene end was trimmed by 3 bases and the J gene end by 6 bases; junction bases not matched to a gene: 9. The germline gives CDR1 WSHSY, CDR2 SAAADI.

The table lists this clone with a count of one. The CDR3 sequence: CASSMTGEFAEAFF. DNA of the CDR3: TGTGCCAGTAGTATGACAGGGGAGTTCGCTGAAGCTTTCTTT. The V and J genes are TRBV19 and TRBJ1-1; 8 bases agree with TRBD1. Germline V lookup: CDR1 LNHDA, CDR2 SQIVND (reference sequence). The CDR3 sequence is 14 residues long. Trimming cost V 3 bases and J 6 bases; bases outside gene matches: 6.

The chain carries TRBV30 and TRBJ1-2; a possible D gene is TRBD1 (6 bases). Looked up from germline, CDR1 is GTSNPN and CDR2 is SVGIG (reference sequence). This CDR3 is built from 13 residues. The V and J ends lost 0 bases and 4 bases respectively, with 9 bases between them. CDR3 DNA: TGTGCCTGGAGTGTACAAGGGGGCTATGGCTACACCTTC. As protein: CAWSVQGGYGYTF.

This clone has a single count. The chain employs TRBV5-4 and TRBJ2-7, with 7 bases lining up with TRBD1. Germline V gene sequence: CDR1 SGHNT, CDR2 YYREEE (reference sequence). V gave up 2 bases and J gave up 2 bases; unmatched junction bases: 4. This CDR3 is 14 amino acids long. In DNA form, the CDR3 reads TGTGCCAGCAGCTTACAGACAGGGACCTACGAGCAGTACTTC. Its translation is CASSLQTGTYEQYF.

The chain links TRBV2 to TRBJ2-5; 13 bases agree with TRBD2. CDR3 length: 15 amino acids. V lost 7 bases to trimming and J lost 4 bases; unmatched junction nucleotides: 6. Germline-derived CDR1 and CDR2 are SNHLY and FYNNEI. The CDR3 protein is CASMMGLAGTETQYF. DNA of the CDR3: TGTGCCAGCATGATGGGACTAGCGGGAACAGAGACCCAGTACTTC.

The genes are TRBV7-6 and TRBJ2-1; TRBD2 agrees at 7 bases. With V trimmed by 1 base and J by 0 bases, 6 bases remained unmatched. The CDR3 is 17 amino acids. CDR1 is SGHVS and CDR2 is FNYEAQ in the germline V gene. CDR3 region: CASSLGVAGLSYNEQFF. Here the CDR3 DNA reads TGTGCCAGCAGCTTAGGGGTAGCGGGCCTCTCCTACAATGAGCAGTTCTTC.

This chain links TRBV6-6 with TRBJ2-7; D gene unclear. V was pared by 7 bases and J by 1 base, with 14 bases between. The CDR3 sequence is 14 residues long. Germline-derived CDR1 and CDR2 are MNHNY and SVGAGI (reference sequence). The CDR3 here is CASTLRRISYEQYF. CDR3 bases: TGTGCCAGCACCCTGCGGCGGATTTCCTACGAGCAGTACTTC.